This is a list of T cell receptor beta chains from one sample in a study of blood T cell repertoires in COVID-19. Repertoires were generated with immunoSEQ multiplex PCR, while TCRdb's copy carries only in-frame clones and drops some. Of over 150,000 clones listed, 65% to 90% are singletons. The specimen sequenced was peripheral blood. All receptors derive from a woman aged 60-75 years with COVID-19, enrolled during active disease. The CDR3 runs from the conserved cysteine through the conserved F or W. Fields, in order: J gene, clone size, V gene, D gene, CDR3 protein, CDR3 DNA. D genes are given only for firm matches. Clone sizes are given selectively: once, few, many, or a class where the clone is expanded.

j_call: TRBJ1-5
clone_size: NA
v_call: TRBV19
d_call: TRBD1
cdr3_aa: CASSIGTGAFVGNQPQHF
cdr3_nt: TGTGCCAGTAGTATAGGGACAGGCGCTTTCGTCGGCAATCAGCCCCAGCATTTT

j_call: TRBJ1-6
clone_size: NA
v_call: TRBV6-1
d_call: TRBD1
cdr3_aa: CASLVPGQVNSPLHF
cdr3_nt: TGTGCCAGCCTTGTCCCGGGACAGGTGAATTCACCCCTCCACTTT

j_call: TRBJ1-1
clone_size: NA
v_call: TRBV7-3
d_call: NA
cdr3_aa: CASSLYARTEAFF
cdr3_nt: TGTGCCAGCAGCTTATACGCCCGGACTGAAGCTTTCTTT

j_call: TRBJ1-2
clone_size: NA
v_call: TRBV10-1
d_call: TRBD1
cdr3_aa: CASRTGSTAYGYTF
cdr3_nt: TGCGCCAGCAGGACAGGGTCGACCGCCTATGGCTACACCTTC

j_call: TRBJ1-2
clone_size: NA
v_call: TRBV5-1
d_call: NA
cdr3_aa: CASSFRVSYGYTF
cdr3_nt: TGCGCCAGCAGCTTCAGGGTTTCCTATGGCTACACCTTC

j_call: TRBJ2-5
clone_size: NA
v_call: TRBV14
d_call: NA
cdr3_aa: CASSQYVQETQYF
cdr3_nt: TGTGCCAGCAGCCAATATGTCCAAGAGACCCAGTACTTC

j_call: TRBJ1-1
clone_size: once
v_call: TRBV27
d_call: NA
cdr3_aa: CASSLGGQPHTEAFF
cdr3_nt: TGTGCCAGCAGTTTAGGTGGACAGCCACACACTGAAGCTTTCTTT

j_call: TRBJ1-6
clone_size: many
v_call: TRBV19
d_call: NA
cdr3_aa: CASRLIKQGMERSPLHF
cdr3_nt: TGTGCCAGTAGACTCATAAAACAGGGAATGGAGCGGTCACCCCTCCACTTT

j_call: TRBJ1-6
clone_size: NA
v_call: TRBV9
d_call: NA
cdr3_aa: CASSVTGFHNSPLHF
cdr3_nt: TGTGCCAGCAGCGTTACGGGGTTTCATAATTCACCCCTCCACTTT

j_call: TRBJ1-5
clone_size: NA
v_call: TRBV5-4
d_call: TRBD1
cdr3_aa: CASSPGTDSNQPQHF
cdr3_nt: TGTGCCAGCAGCCCCGGGACAGATAGCAATCAGCCCCAGCATTTT

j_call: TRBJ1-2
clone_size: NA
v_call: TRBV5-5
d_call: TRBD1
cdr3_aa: CASSLEWTGNSYGYTF
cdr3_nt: TGTGCCAGCAGCTTGGAATGGACAGGGAATTCCTATGGCTACACCTTC

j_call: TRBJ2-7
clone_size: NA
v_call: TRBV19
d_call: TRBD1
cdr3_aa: CASSMGQGYEQYF
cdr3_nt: TGTGCCAGTAGTATGGGACAGGGGTACGAGCAGTACTTC

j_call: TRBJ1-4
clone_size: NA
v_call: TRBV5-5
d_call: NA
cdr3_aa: CASSFVTGRATNEKLFF
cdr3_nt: TGTGCCAGCAGCTTCGTAACAGGGAGGGCAACTAATGAAAAACTGTTTTTT

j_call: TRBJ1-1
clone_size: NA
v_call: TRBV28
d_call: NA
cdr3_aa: CASRVRGSRNTEAFF
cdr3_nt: TGTGCCAGCAGAGTTCGGGGGAGTCGGAACACTGAAGCTTTCTTT

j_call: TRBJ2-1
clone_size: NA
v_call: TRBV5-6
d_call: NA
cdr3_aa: CASSRTGWAYNEQFF
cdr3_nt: TGTGCCAGCAGCCGAACAGGGTGGGCCTACAATGAGCAGTTCTTC

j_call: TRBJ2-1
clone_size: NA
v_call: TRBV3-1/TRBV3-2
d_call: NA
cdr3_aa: CASSLWGDNEQFF
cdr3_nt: TGTGCCAGCAGCCTCTGGGGGGACAATGAGCAGTTCTTC

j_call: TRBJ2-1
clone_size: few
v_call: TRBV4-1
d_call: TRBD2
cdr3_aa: CASSQEPTSSAYNEQFF
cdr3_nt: TGCGCCAGCAGCCAAGAGCCGACTAGCAGCGCCTACAATGAGCAGTTCTTC

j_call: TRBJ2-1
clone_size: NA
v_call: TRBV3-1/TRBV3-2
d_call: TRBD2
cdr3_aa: CASSQDRAGGKVRNEQFF
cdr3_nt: TGTGCCAGCAGCCAAGACCGAGCGGGGGGGAAGGTTCGCAATGAGCAGTTCTTC

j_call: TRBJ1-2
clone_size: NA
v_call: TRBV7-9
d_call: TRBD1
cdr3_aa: CASSFGDRGNYGYTF
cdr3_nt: TGTGCCAGCAGCTTCGGGGACAGGGGGAACTATGGCTACACCTTC

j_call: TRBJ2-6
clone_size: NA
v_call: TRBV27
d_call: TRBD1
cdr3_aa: CASSSGTGLSGANVLTF
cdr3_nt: TGTGCCAGCAGTTCCGGGACAGGCCTCTCTGGGGCCAACGTCCTGACTTTC

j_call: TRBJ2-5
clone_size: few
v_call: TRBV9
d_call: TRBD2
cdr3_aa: CASSRKRGKLDSEETQYF
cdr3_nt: TGTGCCAGCAGCCGGAAGCGGGGGAAATTGGACAGCGAAGAGACCCAGTACTTC

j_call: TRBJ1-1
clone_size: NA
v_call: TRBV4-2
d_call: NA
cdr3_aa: CASSQDYVSTEAFF
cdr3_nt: TGTGCCAGCAGCCAAGATTATGTGAGCACTGAAGCTTTCTTT

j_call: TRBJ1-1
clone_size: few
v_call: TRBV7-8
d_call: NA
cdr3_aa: CASSPRDIGTEAFF
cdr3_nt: TGTGCCAGCAGCCCTAGGGACATCGGCACTGAAGCTTTCTTT

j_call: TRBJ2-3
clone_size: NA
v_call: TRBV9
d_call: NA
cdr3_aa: CASSVGPSGHTDTQYF
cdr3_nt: TGTGCCAGCAGCGTAGGGCCAAGCGGGCACACAGATACGCAGTATTTT

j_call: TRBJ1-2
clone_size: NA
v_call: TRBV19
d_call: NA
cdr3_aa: CASTDRRGAGGYTF
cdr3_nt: TGTGCCAGTACTGACAGGCGAGGGGCTGGTGGCTACACCTTC

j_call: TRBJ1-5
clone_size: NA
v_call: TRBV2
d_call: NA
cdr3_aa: CASSQDGPGNQPQHF
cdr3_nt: TGTGCCAGCAGCCAGGATGGTCCGGGAAATCAGCCCCAGCATTTT

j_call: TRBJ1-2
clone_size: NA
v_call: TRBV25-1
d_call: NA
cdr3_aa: CASSFGGRLYGYTF
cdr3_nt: TGTGCCAGCAGTTTCGGGGGGCGGCTCTATGGCTACACCTTC

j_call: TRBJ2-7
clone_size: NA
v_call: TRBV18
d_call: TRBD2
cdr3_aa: CASSPNSAGVGANEQYF
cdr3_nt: TGTGCCAGCTCACCGAATTCAGCGGGAGTCGGGGCTAACGAGCAGTACTTC

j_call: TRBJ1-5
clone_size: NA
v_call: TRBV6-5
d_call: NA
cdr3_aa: CASTTGQIQPQHF
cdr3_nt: TGTGCCAGCACCACGGGACAAATTCAGCCCCAGCATTTT

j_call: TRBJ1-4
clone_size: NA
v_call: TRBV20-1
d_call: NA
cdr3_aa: CSATGKGNPFF
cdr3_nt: TGCAGTGCTACAGGGAAGGGGAATCCGTTTTTT

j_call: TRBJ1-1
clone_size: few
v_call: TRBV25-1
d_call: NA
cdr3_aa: CASIPIGRNTEAFF
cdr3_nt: TGTGCCAGCATCCCGATCGGTAGGAACACTGAAGCTTTCTTT

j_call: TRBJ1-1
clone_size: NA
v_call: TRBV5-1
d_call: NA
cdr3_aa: CASSGQVSNTEAFF
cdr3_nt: TGCGCCAGCAGCGGGCAGGTCTCGAACACTGAAGCTTTCTTT

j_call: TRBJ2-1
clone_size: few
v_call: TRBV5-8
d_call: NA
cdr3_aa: CASSRDNLNYNEQFF
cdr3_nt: TGTGCCAGCAGCCGTGACAACCTAAACTACAATGAGCAGTTCTTC

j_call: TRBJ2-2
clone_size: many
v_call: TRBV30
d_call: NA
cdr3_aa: CAWSVRKGAQIGELFF
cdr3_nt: TGTGCCTGGAGTGTACGGAAGGGAGCGCAGATCGGGGAGCTGTTTTTT

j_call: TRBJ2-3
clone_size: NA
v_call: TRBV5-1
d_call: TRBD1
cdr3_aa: CASSGNRDRAQDTQYF
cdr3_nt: TGCGCCAGCAGCGGGAACCGGGACAGGGCACAAGATACGCAGTATTTT

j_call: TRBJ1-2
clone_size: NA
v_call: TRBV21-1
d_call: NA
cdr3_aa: CASSKERQAYGYTF
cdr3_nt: TGTGCCAGCAGCAAAGAGCGGCAGGCCTATGGCTACACCTTC

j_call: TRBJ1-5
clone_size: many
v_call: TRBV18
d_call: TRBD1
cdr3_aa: CASSETGLSNQPQHF
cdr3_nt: TGTGCCAGCTCAGAGACAGGGTTGAGCAATCAGCCCCAGCATTTT

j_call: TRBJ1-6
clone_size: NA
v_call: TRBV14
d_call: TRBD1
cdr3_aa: CASSQARQGISPLHF
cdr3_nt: TGTGCCAGCAGCCAAGCCCGACAGGGGATCTCACCCCTCCACTTT

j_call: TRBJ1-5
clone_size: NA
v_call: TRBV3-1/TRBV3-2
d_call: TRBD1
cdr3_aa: CASSQDRGQGWGNQPQHF
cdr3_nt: TGTGCCAGCAGCCAAGATAGGGGACAGGGTTGGGGCAATCAGCCCCAGCATTTT

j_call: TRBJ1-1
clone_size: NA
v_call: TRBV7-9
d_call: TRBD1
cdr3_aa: CASSPGQRGFSEAFF
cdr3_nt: TGTGCCAGCAGCCCGGGACAGCGAGGATTCTCTGAAGCTTTCTTT

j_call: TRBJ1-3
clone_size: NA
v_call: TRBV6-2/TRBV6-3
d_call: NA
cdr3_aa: CASSSGQNSGNTIYF
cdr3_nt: TGTGCCAGCAGTTCCGGACAGAACTCTGGAAACACCATATATTTT

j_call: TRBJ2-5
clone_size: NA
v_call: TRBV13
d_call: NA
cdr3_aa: CASSTGEPKRTQYF
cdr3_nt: TGTGCCAGCAGCACCGGGGAACCCAAGAGAACCCAGTACTTC

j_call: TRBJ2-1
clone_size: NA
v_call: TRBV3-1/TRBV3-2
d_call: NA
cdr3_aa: CASSQDLGSNEQFF
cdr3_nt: TGTGCCAGCAGCCAAGATCTGGGGAGCAATGAGCAGTTCTTC

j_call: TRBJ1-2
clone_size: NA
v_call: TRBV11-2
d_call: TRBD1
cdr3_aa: CASSRGQGGPYGYTF
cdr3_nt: TGTGCCAGCAGCCGAGGACAGGGGGGTCCCTATGGCTACACCTTC

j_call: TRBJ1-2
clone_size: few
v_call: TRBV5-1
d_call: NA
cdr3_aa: CASSLALTEYGYTF
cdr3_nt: TGCGCCAGCAGCTTGGCCTTGACAGAGTATGGCTACACCTTC

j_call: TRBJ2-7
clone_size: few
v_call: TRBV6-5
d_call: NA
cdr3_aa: CASSYDGLMNEQYF
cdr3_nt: TGTGCCAGCAGTTATGACGGGTTGATGAACGAGCAGTACTTC

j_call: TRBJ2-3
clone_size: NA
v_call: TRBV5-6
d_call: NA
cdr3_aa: CASSLNTGTQTDTQYF
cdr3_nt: TGTGCCAGCAGCCTCAACACCGGGACACAAACAGATACGCAGTATTTT

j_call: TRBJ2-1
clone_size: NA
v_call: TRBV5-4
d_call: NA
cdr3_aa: CASSALANEQFF
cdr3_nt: TGTGCCAGCAGCGCCCTAGCTAATGAGCAGTTCTTC

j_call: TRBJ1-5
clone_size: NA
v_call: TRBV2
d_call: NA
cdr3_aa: CASTRTVSPNNQPQHF
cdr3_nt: TGTGCCAGCACCCGGACAGTTAGCCCCAACAATCAGCCCCAGCATTTT

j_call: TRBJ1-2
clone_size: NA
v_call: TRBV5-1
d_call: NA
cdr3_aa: CASSAGDSTNYGYTF
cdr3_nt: TGCGCCAGCAGCGCCGGGGACTCGACGAACTATGGCTACACCTTC

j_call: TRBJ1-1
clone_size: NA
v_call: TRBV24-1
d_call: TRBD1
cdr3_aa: CATSDRGQGVDRSTEAFF
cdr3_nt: TGTGCCACCAGTGATAGAGGACAGGGGGTAGATAGGTCCACTGAAGCTTTCTTT

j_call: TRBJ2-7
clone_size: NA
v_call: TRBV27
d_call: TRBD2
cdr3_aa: CASSLNSGAYEQYF
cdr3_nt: TGTGCCAGCAGTTTGAATAGCGGGGCCTACGAGCAGTACTTC

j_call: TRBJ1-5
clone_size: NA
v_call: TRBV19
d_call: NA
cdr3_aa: CASSDRSGQPQHF
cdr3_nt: TGTGCCAGTAGCGACCGGAGCGGACAGCCCCAGCATTTT

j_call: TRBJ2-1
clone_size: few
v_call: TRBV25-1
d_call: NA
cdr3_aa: CASRMTVHNEQFF
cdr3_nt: TGTGCCAGCAGAATGACAGTCCACAATGAGCAGTTCTTC

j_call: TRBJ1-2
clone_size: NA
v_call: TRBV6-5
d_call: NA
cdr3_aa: CASRVSSGGYTF
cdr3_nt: TGTGCCAGCCGGGTCTCCAGTGGCGGCTACACCTTC

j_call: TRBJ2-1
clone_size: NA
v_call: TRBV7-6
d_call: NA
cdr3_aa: CASSFGGSKSSYNEQFF
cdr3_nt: TGTGCCAGCAGCTTTGGAGGATCTAAAAGCTCCTACAATGAGCAGTTCTTC

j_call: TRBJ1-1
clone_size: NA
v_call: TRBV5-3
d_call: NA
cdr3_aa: CARSLGAANTEAFF
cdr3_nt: TGTGCCAGAAGCTTAGGGGCAGCTAACACTGAAGCTTTCTTT